This T cell receptor beta chain was sequenced in a study of T-cell reconstitution after alpha-beta-depleted transplantation in children. Study outcomes and limitations: T-cell numbers and diversity one year post-transplant derived largely from freshly generated T cells. As was reported, about two months after transplant, alpha-beta T cells came from several hundred expanded graft clones. TCRbeta diversity was high at day 60 in some patients (a result of surviving recipient T cells and thymic progenitors).

TCRbeta library preparation incorporated unique molecular identifiers. TCRdb re-called the PCR reads with MiXCR, one entry per CDR3 protein. This sample has 450,000 to 550,000 distinct CDR3 sequences, with 10% to 12% found just once. V dropped 5 bases and J dropped 3; count of bases not matched to a gene: 6. The CDR3 sequence is 15 residues long. Germline CDR1 and CDR2: SNHLY and FYNNEI. Only a few counts were recorded for this clonotype. What it recognizes is unknown. V gene TRBV2 combines with J gene TRBJ2-3; 9 bases map to TRBD1. Sequences were derived from PBMCs, mostly from graft donor cells, sampled 180 days after TCRalphabeta/CD19-depleted stem cell transplant. This receptor was obtained from a female patient younger than 10 who had a stem cell transplant for aplastic anemia, so the T cells may come from the graft donor. The CDR3 sequence is CASSPQGAGTDTQYF. The CDR3 DNA is TGTGCCAGCAGTCCACAGGGGGCAGGGACAGATACGCAGTATTTT.